Following are 25 T cell receptor beta chains from one sample sequenced in a study of T cells in Graves' hyperthyroidism and ophthalmopathy. Amplified TCR beta CDR3 regions derived from RNA transcripts. An initial round of RT-PCR targeting the TCR CDR3 relied on the HTBI primer set. TCRdb re-called the multiplex PCR reads with MiXCR, one entry per CDR3 protein. Found here are around 250,000 distinct CDR3 sequences, approximately 25% of them singletons; the top ten hold roughly 40%. Sequencing was carried out using blood. Receptors originate from a woman aged 40 to 50 with Graves' ophthalmopathy.

The sample holds many counts of this clonotype. The chain employs TRBV29-1 and TRBJ2-5, with 7 bases matching TRBD2. The J segment lost 4 bases and the V segment lost 3 bases, leaving 5 bases of the junction unmatched. The germline gives CDR1 SQVTM, CDR2 ANQGSEA. The CDR3 length is 13 residues. The CDR3 nucleotides are TGCAGCGTTGACGCGGGGGTTGGAGAGACCCAGTACTTC. It is translated as CSVDAGVGETQYF.

This clonotype has at least ten counts. The rearrangement links TRBV6-5 to TRBJ1-6; tentatively, D is TRBD1 (6 bases). The V end was cut by 6 bases, the J end by 6 bases, with 18 bases between. Germline V gene lookup returns CDR1 MNHEY and CDR2 SVGAGI. The CDR3 spans 16 residues. CDR3 sequence (DNA): TGTGCCAGCAGCAGAGGACGGGACATGCGTAATTCACCCCTCCACTTT. This sequence encodes CASSRGRDMRNSPLHF.

There are many counts of this clonotype. The chain couples TRBV5-1 to TRBJ2-5, with 13 nucleotides matching TRBD2. The junction had 15 bases not matched to a gene; V was cut back by 0 bases and J by 1 base. The CDR3 runs to 21 residues. In germline, CDR1 is SGHRS, CDR2 YFSETQ. The CDR3 reads CASSLADDAGLAGVSQETQYF. The CDR3 region has the DNA TGCGCCAGCAGCTTGGCCGATGACGCCGGACTAGCGGGAGTATCCCAAGAGACCCAGTACTTC.

This clonotype was picked up many times. The chain links TRBV6-6 to TRBJ1-5; TRBD1 agrees at 12 bases. The CDR3 runs 19 residues. V dropped 6 bases and J dropped 0; count of bases not matched to a gene: 12. Germline lookup yields CDR1 MNHNY and CDR2 SVGAGI (reference sequence). The CDR3 is CASRPGTGGAKYSNQPQHF. For the CDR3, the DNA is TGTGCCAGCAGGCCTGGGACAGGGGGCGCGAAATATAGCAATCAGCCCCAGCATTTT.

This clonotype was observed a handful of times. The CDR3 DNA reads TGTGCCAGCAGCAAGGACAGGGGGCTCGGAAACACCATATATTTT. Translating gives CASSKDRGLGNTIYF. The chain employs TRBV5-5 and TRBJ1-3, with TRBD1 matching 11 bases. J lost 4 bases, V lost 4 bases, and 4 bases had no gene match. CDR1 SGHKS and CDR2 YYEKEE come from the germline V gene (reference sequence). This CDR3 comprises 15 residues.

The chain employs TRBV6-2 or TRBV6-3 and TRBJ2-4, with D perhaps matching TRBD1 or TRBD2 (5 bases each). This CDR3 contains 14 residues. Germline CDR1 is MNHEY and CDR2 is SVGEGT. Trimming shortened V by 5 bases and J by 0 bases, and 8 bases separated the two germline ends. The CDR3 is CASSRDLAKNIQYF. CDR3 sequence (DNA): TGTGCCAGCAGTCGGGACCTAGCCAAAAACATTCAGTACTTC.

The chain uses TRBV2 and TRBJ2-5; D is uncertain. The CDR3 runs to 13 residues. The V gene lost 5 bases and the J gene lost 2 bases, with 9 bases spanning the gap. Germline values: CDR1 SNHLY, CDR2 FYNNEI. The CDR3 is CASSRTQQETQYF. The CDR3 DNA is TGTGCCAGCAGTCGGACCCAACAAGAGACCCAGTACTTC.

This clonotype was counted at least ten times. The chain is built from TRBV10-2 and TRBJ2-2, with D hard to call. Germline values: CDR1 WSHSY, CDR2 SAAADI. CDR3 length equals 12 residues. Deletions cut 7 bases from V and 4 bases from J, with 7 bases between. CDR3 region: CASTEGTGELFF. The CDR3 DNA sequence: TGCGCCAGCACCGAAGGCACCGGGGAGCTGTTTTTT.

At least ten counts were recorded for this clonotype. The chain recombines TRBV27 with TRBJ2-7; D remains ambiguous. Trimming pared 8 bases from V and 3 bases from J, leaving 11 bases between. The CDR3 runs to 12 residues. Per the germline V gene, CDR1 is MNHEY and CDR2 is SMNVEV (reference sequence). The CDR3 sequence is CASGYGNYEQYF. The CDR3 bases are TGTGCCAGCGGTTACGGTAACTACGAGCAGTACTTC.

This clonotype was found many times. V usage is TRBV20-1 and J usage is TRBJ2-1; 11 bases are shared with TRBD2. J lost 4 bases, V lost 1 base, and 6 bases had no gene match. CDR1 is DFQATT, CDR2 SNEGSKA, per germline (reference sequence). The CDR3 runs 16 residues. The DNA for the CDR3 is TGCAGTGCTAGAGCCGCTACTAGCGGGAGATACAATGAGCAGTTCTTC. Amino acids: CSARAATSGRYNEQFF.

The chain couples TRBV6-1 to TRBJ1-2, with D possibly matching TRBD1 (5 bases). Trimming pared 4 bases from V and 5 bases from J, leaving 8 bases between. Germline assignment: CDR1 MNHNS and CDR2 SASEGT. The CDR3 covers 12 residues. CDR3 loop: CASSAQGYGYTF. For the CDR3, the DNA is TGTGCCAGCAGTGCTCAGGGATATGGCTACACCTTC.

In this sample, this clonotype turned up many times. The V gene is TRBV19, the J gene TRBJ1-5; D gene ambiguous. The CDR3 spans 14 residues. Trimming pared 1 base from V and 0 bases from J, leaving 4 bases between. Germline V gene sequence: CDR1 LNHDA, CDR2 SQIVND (reference sequence). CDR3: CASSIGVSNQPQHF. The CDR3 bases are TGTGCCAGTAGTATAGGGGTTAGCAATCAGCCCCAGCATTTT.

The rearrangement joins TRBV6-1 to TRBJ1-1; TRBD1 matches 10 bases. Germline lookup yields CDR1 MNHNS and CDR2 SASEGT. Unmatched junction bases numbered 14, after V lost 6 bases and J lost 7 bases. The CDR3 has 16 amino acids. CDR3 nucleotides: TGTGCCAGCAGACCGTTCTCCGGGACAGGGGAATATGAAGCTTTCTTT. Its translation: CASRPFSGTGEYEAFF.

This clonotype was seen ten or more times. The chain couples TRBV19 to TRBJ1-1, with a possible D match to TRBD1 (6 bases). V was trimmed by 4 bases and J by 0 bases, leaving 12 bases between them. The CDR3 is made up of 15 amino acids. Germline V gives CDR1 LNHDA, CDR2 SQIVND (reference sequence). This CDR3 reads CASSNGGHMNTEAFF. In nucleotides, the CDR3 is TGTGCCAGTAGTAATGGGGGACACATGAACACTGAAGCTTTCTTT.

Ten or more counts support this clonotype. The chain links TRBV12-3 or TRBV12-4 to TRBJ1-5; 9 bases are shared with TRBD1. Unmatched junction bases numbered 9, after V lost 0 bases and J lost 0 bases. The CDR3 runs to 19 residues. CDR3 loop: CASSLAYRDRENSNQPQHF. The CDR3 nucleotides are TGTGCCAGCAGTTTAGCATACCGGGACAGGGAAAATAGCAATCAGCCCCAGCATTTT.

This clonotype was detected ten times or more. The chain uses TRBV11-2 and TRBJ2-7; D is unclear. Germline CDR1 and CDR2: SGHAT and FQNNGV. This CDR3 is 13 amino acids long. V was trimmed by 2 bases and J by 3 bases, leaving 8 bases between them. The CDR3 spells CASSLSAYYEQYF. CDR3 DNA: TGTGCCAGCAGCTTATCCGCCTACTACGAGCAGTACTTC.

V is TRBV7-9 and J is TRBJ2-7, with 8 bases fitting TRBD1. Germline CDR1 SEHNR, CDR2 FQNEAQ (reference sequence). This CDR3 spans 15 amino acids. The CDR3 DNA follows: TGTGGCAACAGCCTAACCGGGACAGGAAACTACGAGCAGTACTTC. Residues: CGNSLTGTGNYEQYF.

CDR3 DNA: TGTGCCAGCAGTTCCTTAAAAGCGGGAGTTAACGAGCAGTACTTC. It specifies CASSSLKAGVNEQYF. V and J are TRBV27 and TRBJ2-7; 8 nucleotides agree with TRBD2. Trimming took 4 bases from V and 5 from J; bases not matched to a gene: 10. Germline V lookup: CDR1 MNHEY, CDR2 SMNVEV (reference sequence). This CDR3 region has 15 residues.

The chain carries TRBV28 and TRBJ2-5; 13 bases align to TRBD2. Germline V CDR1 and CDR2: MDHEN, SYDVKM. The V gene end was trimmed by 5 bases and the J gene end by 4 bases; junction bases not matched to a gene: 7. CDR3 length: 16 amino acids. CDR3 sequence: CASSTGLAGSVETQYF. The CDR3 DNA is TGTGCCAGCAGTACGGGACTAGCGGGATCGGTAGAGACCCAGTACTTC. Together with reference TRBV28 and TRBJ2-5, the CDR3 gives the full variable domain: DVKVTQSSRYLVKRTGEKVFLECVQDMDHENMFWYRQDPGLGLRLIYFSYDVKMKEKGDIPEGYSVSREKKERFSLILESASTNQTSMYLCASSTGLAGSVETQYFGPGTRLLVL.

This clonotype has at least ten counts. The CDR3 spells CASSLDVDLRYGYTF. CDR3 sequence (DNA): TGCGCCAGCAGCTTGGATGTTGACCTACGCTATGGCTACACCTTC. The chain joins TRBV5-1 to TRBJ1-2, with D unclear. From germline, CDR1 is SGHRS and CDR2 YFSETQ. V lost 0 bases, J lost 4 bases, and 13 bases lay in between. The CDR3 totals 15 residues.

This clonotype was counted ten times or more. The chain employs TRBV12-3 or TRBV12-4 and TRBJ2-7, with D unclear. The CDR3 has 13 amino acids. Between the trimmed V and J ends, which lost 7 bases and 3 bases, there was a span of 13 bases. CDR3 DNA: TGTGCCAGCACCCTCGACGTCCTCTACGAGCAGTACTTC. Translated, it gives CASTLDVLYEQYF.

In this sample, this clonotype turned up many times. V and J are TRBV28 and TRBJ1-1; 7 bases fit TRBD1. CDR1 is MDHEN, CDR2 SYDVKM, per germline. The CDR3 length is 15 residues. The V and J ends lost 2 bases and 4 bases, in that order; junction bases with no gene match: 7. CDR3 sequence: CASSLSDRVGTEAFF. DNA of the CDR3: TGTGCCAGCAGTTTAAGTGACAGGGTGGGCACTGAAGCTTTCTTT. The full variable domain, rest sourced from reference TRBV28 and TRBJ1-1, is DVKVTQSSRYLVKRTGEKVFLECVQDMDHENMFWYRQDPGLGLRLIYFSYDVKMKEKGDIPEGYSVSREKKERFSLILESASTNQTSMYLCASSLSDRVGTEAFFGQGTRLTVV.

This clonotype was seen many times. CDR3 coding DNA: TGTGCCAGCAGCCAGTCGGGCAGCAACACTGAAGCTTTCTTT. Translating it yields CASSQSGSNTEAFF. The chain carries TRBV7-9 and TRBJ1-1; D unclear. V lost 5 bases and J lost 2, with 12 bases in between. CDR3 length equals 14 residues. In germline, CDR1 is SEHNR, CDR2 FQNEAQ (reference sequence).

The V and J genes are TRBV12-3 or TRBV12-4 and TRBJ2-7, with 13 bases that match TRBD2. The CDR3 covers 17 residues. The V and J ends lost 4 bases and 3 bases, in that order; junction bases with no gene match: 9. The CDR3 sequence is CASSSGLAGVRYYEQYF. CDR3 in DNA: TGTGCCAGCAGTTCCGGACTAGCGGGAGTCCGGTACTACGAGCAGTACTTC.

Note on this clonotype: The junction does not match germline at one end; this may be a read error. The V and J genes are TRBV27 and TRBJ2-7; no clear D. From germline, CDR1 is MNHEY and CDR2 SMNVEV (reference sequence). The length of the CDR3 is 12 residues. The DNA of the CDR3 is TGTGCCAGCAGTTCGAGCTCCTACGATCAGTACTTC. Protein: CASSSSSYDQYF.